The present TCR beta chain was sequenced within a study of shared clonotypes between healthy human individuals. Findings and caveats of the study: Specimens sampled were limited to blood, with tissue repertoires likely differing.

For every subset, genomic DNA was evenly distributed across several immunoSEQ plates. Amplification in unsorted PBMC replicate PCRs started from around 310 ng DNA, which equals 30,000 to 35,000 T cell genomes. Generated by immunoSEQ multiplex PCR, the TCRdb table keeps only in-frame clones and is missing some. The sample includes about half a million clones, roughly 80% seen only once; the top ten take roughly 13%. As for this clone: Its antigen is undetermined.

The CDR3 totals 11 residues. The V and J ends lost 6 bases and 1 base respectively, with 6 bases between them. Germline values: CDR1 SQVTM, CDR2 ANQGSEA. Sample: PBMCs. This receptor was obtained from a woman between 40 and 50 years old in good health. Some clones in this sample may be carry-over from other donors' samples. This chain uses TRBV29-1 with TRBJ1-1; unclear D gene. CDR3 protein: CSVRENTEAFF. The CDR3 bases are TGCAGCGTGAGAGAGAACACTGAAGCTTTCTTT.